This TCR beta chain comes out of a study of TET2 disruption in CD19-targeted CAR T cells listed by TCRdb under 2018. Turning to the overall study: The number of samples was determined by the original clinical trial design and by which samples were available, and no additional inclusion criteria were applied.

With regard to this clone: Its cognate antigen has yet to be identified. The read is 3 residues too short to cover the CDR3 end, so that end is filled in from the germline J gene.

Read against the paper, the sample's treatment or condition label means: autologous CTL019 cells: CD19 CAR with 4-1BB and CD3 zeta domains. TCR zeta and 4-1BB costimulatory signaling domains were incorporated into the CD19 CAR. T cells for CTL019 manufacturing were collected from peripheral blood by leukapheresis. The DNeasy Blood and Tissue Kit was used to extract genomic DNA from pre-infusion T cells, peripheral blood, or sorted post-infusion T cells. The study at large found these results: The conclusions drawn about the patient's CAR T cells were based on extensive analysis of just one subject.

The CDR3, cysteine through phenylalanine, is 15 amino acids long. The CDR3 was read in part: 36 bases, with the frame set at base 1. Trimming removed 6 bases from V and 3 bases from J; the gene matches leave 10 bases unexplained. CDR1 and CDR2 (DFQATT, SNEGSKA) derive from the germline V gene (reference sequence). The immunoSEQ assay was used to perform TCR beta chain deep sequencing. On the study's bioinformatics: Only productive TCR beta rearrangements went into calculating clonotype frequencies. TCRdb limited this immuneACCESS table to in-frame rearrangements with V and J called. A share of clones is missing; checked studies link under half to unresolved V genes, and the rest is unexplained. That table furnishes V, J and clone size, whereas the DNA furnished D and trimming. The sample table records 20,000 to 30,000 clones. Of the sample, under 2.5% is held by the ten largest clones.

Sequenced material: CD8- CAR+ T cells sorted from cultured blood T cells, taken for CD19 CAR T cell therapy. The cell subset or site tag for this specimen amounts to: CD8-negative CAR-positive T cells from the infusion product. The clonotype originates from a man between 65 and 85 years old with chronic lymphocytic leukemia. The chain was built from TRBV20-1 and TRBJ1-5; TRBD1 lines up with 8 middle nucleotides. The sequenced CDR3 bases are TGCAGTGCCCTGACAGGGGCATCCACCAATCAGCCC. Its translation is CSALTGASTNQP. The entire CDR3 reads CSALTGASTNQPQHF.